The 8 T cell receptor beta chains below all came from one sample that was sequenced in a study of T cells in Graves' hyperthyroidism and ophthalmopathy. Researchers took RNA transcripts and amplified the TCR beta CDR3 regions from them. RT-PCR in the first round (using the HTBI primer set) targeted the TCR CDR3. Each CDR3 protein gets one entry after TCRdb re-called the multiplex PCR reads with MiXCR. The top ten hold approximately 60% of the sample, which has hundreds of thousands of distinct CDR3 sequences, roughly 22% seen once. Sequencing was carried out using blood. Receptors originate from a man aged 30-40 years with Graves' ophthalmopathy.

This clonotype occurred many times. This chain links TRBV7-3 with TRBJ2-3; D not resolved. The V end was cut by 2 bases, the J end by 0 bases, with 6 bases between. Germline lookup yields CDR1 SGHTA and CDR2 FQGTGA. CDR3 size: 14 residues. This CDR3 reads CASSLRRSTDTQYF. In nucleotides, the CDR3 is TGTGCCAGCAGCTTACGAAGGAGCACAGATACGCAGTATTTT.

This clonotype appeared a few times. CDR3 loop: CSASSYTDTQYF. As DNA, the CDR3 is TGCAGTGCTTCCTCTTACACAGATACGCAGTATTTT. V usage is TRBV20-1 and J usage is TRBJ2-3, with D hard to call. The V gene lost 5 bases and the J gene lost 2 bases, with 8 bases spanning the gap. CDR1 and CDR2 (germline): DFQATT, SNEGSKA (reference sequence). This CDR3 is built from 12 residues.

In regard to this clonotype: A much larger clone differs by one base, so this may be a read error. The missing conserved phenylalanine or tryptophan at the end of this CDR3 makes a read error likely. The gene calls are TRBV2 and TRBJ2-1, with D unclear. V was cut by 2 bases and J by 0 bases, with 8 bases left in between. The length of the CDR3 is 15 residues. The germline CDR1 and CDR2 sequences are SNHLY and FYNNEI. The CDR3 loop reads CASSENALSYNEQFL. The CDR3 DNA reads TGTGCCAGCAGTGAAAACGCTCTCTCCTACAATGAGCAGTTCCTC.

Turning to this clonotype: One base away lies a much larger clone, so this may be a sequencing read error. This rearrangement joins TRBV12-3 or TRBV12-4 to TRBJ2-1; TRBD2 matches 14 bases. The CDR3 extends over 16 amino acids. The CDR3 nucleotides are TGTGCCTGCAGCGGTACCGGGACTAGCGGGAGAAATGAGCAGTTCTTC. It yields the protein CACSGTGTSGRNEQFF.

The chain recombines TRBV7-9 with TRBJ2-5; 10 nucleotides match TRBD2. Trimming cost V 1 base and J 4 bases; bases outside gene matches: 6. The CDR3 sequence is 16 residues long. CDR1 SEHNR and CDR2 FQNEAQ come from the germline V gene (reference sequence). The CDR3 region is CASSLGLAGDGETQYF. DNA for the CDR3: TGTGCCAGCAGCTTAGGGCTAGCGGGAGATGGAGAGACCCAGTACTTC.

A few counts support this clonotype. This chain connects TRBV7-3 to TRBJ2-1; 12 bases match TRBD2. The CDR3 runs 19 residues. Germline-derived CDR1 and CDR2 are SGHTA and FQGTGA. Unmatched junction bases numbered 6, after V lost 0 bases and J lost 0 bases. The CDR3 loop is CASSLTPGLAGSSYNEQFF. The CDR3, as DNA: TGTGCCAGCAGCTTAACCCCCGGACTAGCGGGGAGCTCCTACAATGAGCAGTTCTTC.

The chain joins TRBV19 to TRBJ2-7; 15 bases are a match to TRBD2. CDR1 and CDR2 (germline): LNHDA, SQIVND (reference sequence). V gave up 5 bases and J gave up 7 bases; unmatched junction bases: 12. The CDR3 spans 17 residues. CDR3 coding DNA: TGTGCCAGTAGTCCGGGACTAGCGGGAGGCCCTACCCGGGAGCAGTACTTC. As protein: CASSPGLAGGPTREQYF.

This clonotype was found many times. CDR3 DNA: TGTGCCAGCAGTCCGATGGGGGTCCTTAATGAAAAACTGTTTTTT. Its translation: CASSPMGVLNEKLFF. The V gene is TRBV28, the J gene TRBJ1-4, with a tentative D call TRBD1 (5 bases). The CDR3 has 15 residues. Trimming cost V 5 bases and J 4 bases, with 14 bases left between them. The V gene's germline CDR1 is MDHEN and CDR2 SYDVKM. Full variable domain (missing parts from reference TRBV28 and TRBJ1-4): DVKVTQSSRYLVKRTGEKVFLECVQDMDHENMFWYRQDPGLGLRLIYFSYDVKMKEKGDIPEGYSVSREKKERFSLILESASTNQTSMYLCASSPMGVLNEKLFFGSGTQLSVL.